The 5 T cell receptor beta chains below were found in one sample sequenced in a study of regulatory T cells in long-lasting Graves disease (dated by TCRdb to the early 2020s). The time point label on this specimen signifies: newly diagnosed GD, antithyroid drugs for less than 3 months. For both TCR sequencing and RNA sequencing, RNA was extracted from PBMCs in TRIzol. The library came from multiplex PCR. Data came from an Illumina HiSeq 4000. To build TCR beta libraries, CDR3 regions were amplified by Arm-PCR using iRepertoire HTBI primers. Using fastp trimming at Q25 and MiXCR clonotype assembly, TCRdb reanalyzed the public sequencing data and kept in-frame beta chains. Each entry is one CDR3 protein sequence, shown with its most common DNA and genes. This sample is represented by 450,000 to 500,000 distinct CDR3 sequences; 15% to 20% of them were singletons. More than 10% of the sample lies in the top ten.

The same sample was also studied in work on T cells in Graves' hyperthyroidism and ophthalmopathy.

The sample was peripheral blood mononuclear cells (PBMCs), taken at new diagnosis, from a patient treated with antithyroid drugs. These receptors all come from a man between 40 and 49 years old with Graves disease. Donor details come from another sample of the same person, matched by shared clones.

This clonotype was counted ten times or more. The genes are TRBV5-1 and TRBJ1-1; no clear D. Germline V gene data show CDR1 as SGHRS and CDR2 as YFSETQ. This CDR3 has 17 residues. Trimming took off 0 bases at V and 5 bases at J, with 20 bases between the two ends. For the CDR3, the DNA is TGCGCCAGCAGCTTGGCCGCACTCGAAAGGGCGGTAACTGAAGCTTTCTTT. This codes for CASSLAALERAVTEAFF.

This clonotype has ten or more counts. At one of its ends the junction is not consistent with the germline gene, which may arise from a read error. The rearrangement joins TRBV28 to TRBJ2-1; D unclear. This CDR3 comprises 12 residues. Germline CDR1 MDHEN, CDR2 SYDVKM. CDR3 region: CASGLTRNEQFF. The CDR3 DNA follows: TGTGCCAGCGGTTTAACGCGCAATGAGCAGTTCTTC.

With regard to this clonotype: A much larger clonotype is one base distant, so this may be a read error. The J gene is TRBJ2-7, the V gene TRBV14; D assignment may be TRBD1 or TRBD2 (5 bases each). From germline, CDR1 is SGHDN and CDR2 FVKESK. The CDR3 contains 16 residues. DNA for the CDR3: TGTGCCAGCAGCCAGAGGACCGGGACGGGGTCCTACAAGCAGTACTTC. Translating it yields CASSQRTGTGSYKQYF.

This chain links TRBV11-2 with TRBJ1-3; 8 positions agree with TRBD1. The CDR3 runs 17 residues. Losses at the gene ends were 3 bases for V and 2 bases for J; bases not matched to a gene: 9. CDR1 is SGHAT, CDR2 FQNNGV, per germline. The CDR3 DNA reads as TGTGCCAGCAGCTTGGCCCTGGGACAGGTTACTGGAAACACCATATATTTT. This encodes CASSLALGQVTGNTIYF.

The CDR3 is CASSPGLEGAGELFF. CDR3 coding DNA: TGTGCCAGCAGCCCGGGACTAGAAGGGGCCGGGGAGCTGTTTTTT. The V and J genes are TRBV5-6 and TRBJ2-2; TRBD2 agrees at 8 bases. V shed 4 bases, J shed 6 bases, and the junction held 8 bases outside the gene matches. This CDR3 spans 15 amino acids. Germline-derived CDR1 and CDR2 are SGHDT and YYEEEE.